These 28 T cell receptor beta chains were sequenced from one sample in a study of blood T cell repertoires in COVID-19. Clones were read by immunoSEQ multiplex PCR, and TCRdb kept only the in-frame ones, dropping some. The sample includes about 200,000 clones, 90% of them seen just once. The specimen sequenced was peripheral blood. The receptors shown here come from a man between 45 and 60 years old with acute or convalescent COVID-19.

V and J are TRBV9 and TRBJ2-2; 14 bases align to TRBD2. Germline CDR1 SGDLS, CDR2 YYNGEE. After removal of 3 bases from V and 2 bases from J, the junction contained 6 bases not matched to a gene. CDR3 length: 18 amino acids. DNA of the CDR3: TGTGCCAGCAGCGGGGGGACTAGCGGGAGACCAAACACCGGGGAGCTGTTTTTT. It is translated as CASSGGTSGRPNTGELFF.

The V call is TRBV6-6, the J call TRBJ1-3; tentative D call: TRBD1 (6 bases). V dropped 7 bases and J dropped 4 bases, with 20 bases sitting between them. Germline assignment: CDR1 MNHNY and CDR2 SVGAGI (reference sequence). The CDR3 runs 16 residues. Written as DNA, the CDR3 is TGTGCCAGCACTCTTTTCACAGGGTCTGGGGGAAACACCATATATTTT. It specifies CASTLFTGSGGNTIYF.

The genes are TRBV19 and TRBJ1-2; possibly TRBD1 for D (5 bases). This CDR3 has 13 amino acids. Germline lookup yields CDR1 LNHDA and CDR2 SQIVND (reference sequence). V lost 10 bases to trimming and J lost 6 bases, with 18 bases between them. This CDR3 is CATTRGRANGYTF. In nucleotides, the CDR3 is TGTGCCACCACACGAGGCAGGGCGAATGGCTACACCTTC.

The chain uses TRBV27 and TRBJ2-4; 8 nucleotides agree with TRBD1. This CDR3 contains 17 residues. CDR1 MNHEY and CDR2 SMNVEV come from the germline V gene (reference sequence). Trimming cost V 7 bases and J 0 bases; bases outside gene matches: 11. The CDR3 DNA reads TGTGCCAGCACCGCTAACAGGGGGGTCTTAGCCAAAAACATTCAGTACTTC. Protein product: CASTANRGVLAKNIQYF.

This rearrangement joins TRBV11-3 to TRBJ2-1; TRBD1 is a possible D gene (6 bases). Trimming took off 5 bases at V and 8 bases at J, with 13 bases between the two ends. Germline loops: CDR1 SGHNT, CDR2 YENEEA. CDR3 size: 13 residues. In DNA form, the CDR3 reads TGTGCCAGCAGCAACAGGGTTAGCGATGAGCAGTTCTTC. Translation: CASSNRVSDEQFF.

This clone was detected only once. The rearrangement joins TRBV3-1 (or the pseudogene TRBV3-2) to TRBJ2-5; 10 nucleotides agree with TRBD2. There are 17 residues in the CDR3. Trimming at V came to 0 bases and at J to 4 bases, leaving 8 bases not matched to a gene. Germline loops: CDR1 LGHDT, CDR2 YNNKEL (reference sequence). The CDR3 is CASSQDGQREGLETQYF. CDR3 bases: TGTGCCAGCAGCCAAGATGGCCAGCGGGAGGGCCTAGAGACCCAGTACTTC.

V is TRBV4-2 and J is TRBJ1-4, with TRBD1 matching over 7 bases. There are 15 residues in the CDR3. Germline assignment: CDR1 LGHNA and CDR2 YNFKEQ. After removal of 0 bases from V and 4 bases from J, the junction contained 2 bases not matched to a gene. In DNA form, the CDR3 reads TGTGCCAGCAGCCAAGAGACAGGGATTAATGAAAAACTGTTTTTT. As protein: CASSQETGINEKLFF.

This clone was found once. The rearrangement links TRBV5-4 to TRBJ1-3; D call uncertain. The length of the CDR3 is 13 residues. Germline CDR1 SGHNT, CDR2 YYREEE (reference sequence). The V end was cut by 4 bases, the J end by 6 bases, with 11 bases between. The CDR3 bases are TGTGCCAGCAGCCCGTGGGCTTCAAACACCATATATTTT. Its translation is CASSPWASNTIYF.

The chain has TRBV21-1 and TRBJ2-4; no check of the table's D call, TRBD1, against the DNA was made. TRBV21-1 is tagged as a pseudogene. The CDR3 runs to 15 residues. The CDR3 coding sequence is TGTGCCAGCATCCACAAAACAGGGAACAAAAACATTCAGTACTTC. It codes for CASIHKTGNKNIQYF.

V and J are TRBV9 and TRBJ1-1, with TRBD1 as a possible D gene (6 bases). CDR3 length equals 14 residues. Per germline, CDR1 SGDLS and CDR2 YYNGEE. Deletions cut 2 bases from V and 6 bases from J, with 14 bases between. The CDR3 reads CASSVTGLGPEAFF. The CDR3 DNA reads TGTGCCAGCAGCGTTACAGGGCTGGGGCCTGAAGCTTTCTTT.

The rearrangement links TRBV6-1 to TRBJ1-2, with 9 bases matching TRBD1. Trimming removed 3 bases from V and 4 bases from J; junction bases left unmatched: 12. Germline CDR1 is MNHNS and CDR2 is SASEGT. This CDR3 is 17 amino acids long. CDR3 sequence reads: CASSESRDRAAPYGYTF. In nucleotides, the CDR3 is TGTGCCAGCAGTGAGTCCCGGGACAGGGCGGCGCCCTATGGCTACACCTTC.

This clone was found once. The chain carries TRBV7-2 and TRBJ2-5; TRBD1 aligns across 11 bases. Germline V CDR1 and CDR2: SGHTA, FQGNSA. J gave up 5 bases and V 1 base, and 3 bases lay outside the gene matches. This CDR3 region has 15 residues. CDR3 in DNA: TGTGCCAGCAGCTTAGGGACAGGGGGCCCTGAGACCCAGTACTTC. Translating it yields CASSLGTGGPETQYF.

The rearrangement links TRBV7-2 to TRBJ1-2, with D perhaps TRBD1 (5 bases). The CDR3 consists of 14 residues. The V end was cut by 1 base, the J end by 3 bases, with 9 bases between. Germline values: CDR1 SGHTA, CDR2 FQGNSA. CDR3 region: CASSLGGLDYGYTF. CDR3 nucleotides: TGTGCCAGCAGCTTAGGGGGACTCGACTATGGCTACACCTTC. Using reference TRBV7-2 and TRBJ1-2 for the parts outside the CDR3, the full variable domain is GAGVSQSPSNKVTEKGKDVELRCDPISGHTALYWYRQSLGQGLEFLIYFQGNSAPDKSGLPSDRFSAERTGGSVSTLTIQRTQQEDSAVYLCASSLGGLDYGYTFGSGTRLTVV.

The rearrangement joins TRBV7-2 to TRBJ1-3; TRBD1 is a possible D gene (5 bases). Germline-derived CDR1 and CDR2 are SGHTA and FQGNSA. The CDR3 runs 17 residues. The germline V and J ends were trimmed by 2 bases and 0 bases, with 14 bases remaining between them. CDR3 nucleotide sequence: TGTGCCAGCAGCTTAAAATCAGGGCAGGCCTCTGGAAACACCATATATTTT. Amino acids: CASSLKSGQASGNTIYF.

The V gene is TRBV7-9, the J gene TRBJ1-1, with 7 bases that match TRBD1. This CDR3 is built from 11 residues. From germline, CDR1 is SEHNR and CDR2 FQNEAQ (reference sequence). The junction had 3 bases not matched to a gene; V was cut back by 10 bases and J by 4 bases. Here the CDR3 reads CATDRRTEAFF. CDR3 sequence (DNA): TGTGCCACGGACAGGCGCACTGAAGCTTTCTTT.

Worth noting for this clone: The sample contains more than one DNA sequence encoding this CDR3. The chain employs TRBV11-1 and TRBJ1-1; D gene ambiguous. Germline V gives CDR1 SGHAT, CDR2 FQDESV (reference sequence). The V and J ends lost 5 bases and 3 bases respectively, with 7 bases between them. The length of the CDR3 is 12 residues. CDR3 bases: TGTGCCAGCAGCCACCGGGACACTGAAGCTTTCTTT. Its translation: CASSHRDTEAFF.

This sequence joins TRBV5-4 and TRBJ2-3, with TRBD1 as a possible D gene (6 bases). This CDR3 contains 17 residues. V was cut by 0 bases and J by 2 bases, with 16 bases left in between. The germline CDR1 and CDR2 sequences are SGHNT and YYREEE (reference sequence). DNA for the CDR3: TGTGCCAGCAGCTTGGAACAGGGTGCCCGAAACACAGATACGCAGTATTTT. As protein: CASSLEQGARNTDTQYF.

The chain joins TRBV3-1 (or the pseudogene TRBV3-2) to TRBJ2-1; the match to TRBD1 covers 9 bases. Germline V CDR1 and CDR2: LGHDT, YNNKEL (reference sequence). The J segment lost 5 bases and the V segment lost 1 base, leaving 6 bases of the junction unmatched. This CDR3 has 16 amino acids. The CDR3 DNA sequence: TGTGCCAGCAGCCAAGGTTTTCACAGGGGGCACAATGAGCAGTTCTTC. Its translation is CASSQGFHRGHNEQFF.

J is TRBJ2-1 and V is TRBV9, with a tentative D call TRBD2 (6 bases). Germline assignment: CDR1 SGDLS and CDR2 YYNGEE. Trimming cost V 3 bases and J 8 bases, with 12 bases left between them. The CDR3 has 13 amino acids. This CDR3 reads CASSARDFDEQFF. The CDR3, as DNA: TGTGCCAGCAGCGCCCGGGACTTCGATGAGCAGTTCTTC.

The chain joins TRBV4-2 to TRBJ2-1; a possible D gene is TRBD2 (5 bases). Germline V CDR1 and CDR2: LGHNA, YNFKEQ. CDR3 length: 16 residues. Deletions cut 1 base from V and 0 bases from J, with 10 bases between. The CDR3 DNA reads as TGTGCCAGCAGCCAAGGCACCGCGGGCTCCTACAATGAGCAGTTCTTC. Its protein product is CASSQGTAGSYNEQFF.

This chain uses TRBV28 with TRBJ2-7, with 7 bases fitting TRBD1. V trimming: 4 bases; J trimming: 6 bases; junction bases outside the gene matches: 6. The CDR3 sequence is 13 residues long. CDR1 and CDR2 (germline): MDHEN, SYDVKM. The CDR3 DNA reads TGTGCCAGCAGTTCCGGGACAGTCGGCGAGCAGTACTTC. Protein sequence: CASSSGTVGEQYF.

J is TRBJ2-5 and V is TRBV11-2; tentatively, D is TRBD1 (6 bases). Germline V gives CDR1 SGHAT, CDR2 FQNNGV. Deletions cut 5 bases from V and 4 bases from J, with 11 bases between. The CDR3 is made up of 13 amino acids. The CDR3 loop is CASSVAGVETQYF. The DNA for the CDR3 is TGTGCCAGCAGCGTCGCAGGGGTAGAGACCCAGTACTTC.

The genes are TRBV4-1 and TRBJ2-7; 8 nucleotides align to TRBD1. V shed 4 bases and J 3 bases; nucleotides not matched to a gene: 14. The CDR3 has 17 amino acids. The germline CDR1 and CDR2 sequences are MGHRA and YSYEKL. The CDR3 here is CASSPLGRDRQGYEQYF. The DNA for the CDR3 is TGCGCCAGCAGCCCTTTAGGCCGGGACAGGCAAGGCTACGAGCAGTACTTC.

This chain links TRBV4-1 with TRBJ2-1; possible D gene TRBD1, 5 bases. Germline lookup yields CDR1 MGHRA and CDR2 YSYEKL. The CDR3 length is 13 residues. V was clipped by 0 bases and J by 10 bases, with 10 bases between them. The CDR3, as DNA: TGCGCCAGCAGCCAAGAAAGGGGCTGGGAGCAGTTCTTC. It translates to CASSQERGWEQFF.

This chain's CDR3 is CASTPEAASQPQHF. The CDR3 region has the DNA TGTGCCAGCACCCCCGAGGCCGCCTCTCAGCCCCAGCATTTT. The chain couples TRBV28 to TRBJ1-5; D is unresolved. CDR3 length equals 14 residues. Germline V lookup: CDR1 MDHEN, CDR2 SYDVKM. The ends were cut back, 7 bases at V and 6 bases at J, with 16 bases in the middle.

V is TRBV7-6 and J is TRBJ2-2; D may be TRBD1 (5 bases). CDR1 SGHVS and CDR2 FNYEAQ come from the germline V gene. The CDR3 has 15 residues. Trimming stripped 3 bases from V and 6 bases from J, with 14 bases between. The CDR3 nucleotides are TGTGCCAGCAGCTTGGGGCGCAGTCCGGCCGGGGAGCTGTTTTTT. Residues: CASSLGRSPAGELFF.

This clone was seen a single time. CDR3 sequence (DNA): TGTGCCAGCAGCTTCCTAGCGGGAGGGGAGCAGTTCTTC. Amino acid sequence: CASSFLAGGEQFF. The gene calls are TRBV7-9 and TRBJ2-1; 12 nucleotides match TRBD2. The CDR3 consists of 13 residues. From germline, CDR1 is SEHNR and CDR2 FQNEAQ (reference sequence). The V segment lost 3 bases and the J segment 10 bases; nucleotides outside the gene matches: 1. Full variable domain (outside the CDR3, taken from reference TRBV7-9 and TRBJ2-1): DTGVSQNPRHKITKRGQNVTFRCDPISEHNRLYWYRQTLGQGPEFLTYFQNEAQLEKSRLLSDRFSAERPKGSFSTLEIQRTEQGDSAMYLCASSFLAGGEQFFGPGTRLTVL.

This chain connects TRBV21-1 to TRBJ1-5; no DNA check was done on the table's D call, TRBD1. TRBV21-1 is a recognized pseudogene. The CDR3 extends over 16 amino acids. In nucleotides, the CDR3 is TGTGCCAGCAGCATCGGGACAGTTGATAGCAATCAGCCCCAGCATTTT. Its protein product is CASSIGTVDSNQPQHF.